This T cell receptor (beta chain) stems from a study of cytomegalovirus exposure and HLA in healthy donors. Overall study results and limits: Some V segments (TRBV6-2 and TRBV6-3 among them) were excluded as indistinguishable.

V lost 5 bases, J lost 0 bases, and 4 bases stayed unmatched. The CDR3 is made up of 14 amino acids. Germline V gives CDR1 SGHTA, CDR2 FQGTGA. 13 Jbeta primers and 60 Vbeta primers were used for the PCR. Measured with immunoSEQ multiplex PCR; TCRdb has only the in-frame clones, and not every one. The table lists 250,000 to 300,000 clones, around nine tenths of them singletons, with 1.7% in the top ten. About this clone: The antigen is unknown.

The source of this sequence is a girl aged 2-10 years in good health and CMV-seronegative. The rearrangement links TRBV7-3 to TRBJ2-7; the match to TRBD1 covers 7 bases. Sequences were obtained from PBMCs. The CDR3 sequence: CASSPHRGSYEQYF. The CDR3 region has the DNA TGTGCCAGCAGCCCCCACAGGGGCTCCTACGAGCAGTACTTC.